This paragraph reports one TCR beta chain. What it binds is unknown. PCR was performed using 60 Vbeta and 13 Jbeta primers. The assay was immunoSEQ multiplex PCR, and TCRdb's table has in-frame clones only and misses some. The sample lists more than 150,000 clones, roughly 83% occurring once. The record originates from a study of cytomegalovirus exposure and HLA in healthy donors. Study-level information: As an earlier analysis found, around 170 million T cells yielded about 120 million unique TCR beta sequences.

Points from the study as a whole: Looking again later, the authors saw that most CMV-associated TCR beta chains seemed HLA-restricted. The HLA-A and HLA-B alleles of most subjects were reportedly predicted accurately from TCR beta sequences.

CDR1 and CDR2 (germline): SNHLY, FYNNEI. V was clipped by 9 bases and J by 1 base; unmatched bases: 4. The CDR3 runs to 13 residues. V is TRBV2 and J is TRBJ2-3, with TRBD1 matching over 7 bases. Sequencing input: PBMCs. The TCR was taken from a boy younger than 18 in good health and CMV-seronegative. CDR3 sequence (DNA): TGTGCCAGGAACAGGGGTGGCACAGATACGCAGTATTTT. Protein product: CARNRGGTDTQYF.